The 27 T cell receptor beta chains below were found in one sample sequenced in a study of T cells in Graves' hyperthyroidism and ophthalmopathy. From RNA transcripts, TCR beta CDR3 regions were amplified. The TCR CDR3 first-round RT-PCR relied on the HTBI primer set. From the multiplex PCR reads, TCRdb called clonotypes with MiXCR, one entry per CDR3 protein. The repertoire consists of hundreds of thousands of distinct CDR3 sequences, with 15% to 19% occurring once and the leading ten covering almost 8%. Sequencing was done on a sample of blood. Receptors were obtained from a young woman with Graves' hyperthyroidism.

V is TRBV7-2 and J is TRBJ1-1; a weak D match, TRBD1 (6 bases). Between the trimmed V and J ends, which lost 1 base and 0 bases, there was a span of 18 bases. The CDR3 is 18 residues long. Germline CDR1 reads SGHTA; CDR2 reads FQGNSA. The CDR3 DNA follows: TGTGCCAGCAGCTTAGTGGGGGGGATAACAGGGTTGAACACTGAAGCTTTCTTT. Its protein product is CASSLVGGITGLNTEAFF.

This clonotype has a handful of counts. J is TRBJ2-2 and V is TRBV7-2; TRBD1 might be the D (6 bases). Per germline, CDR1 SGHTA and CDR2 FQGNSA. Trimming cost V 3 bases and J 0 bases, with 11 bases left between them. This CDR3 comprises 16 residues. CDR3 in DNA: TGTGCCAGCAGCTTCGAGACAGGCGCGAACACCGGGGAGCTGTTTTTT. Translation: CASSFETGANTGELFF.

There are many counts of this clonotype. This sequence joins TRBV5-8 and TRBJ2-3; TRBD1 matches 9 bases. This CDR3 is 14 amino acids long. Trimming cost V 3 bases and J 3 bases; bases outside gene matches: 2. Germline-derived CDR1 and CDR2 are SGHTS and YDEGEE. The CDR3: CASSSGTGTDTQYF. The CDR3 DNA reads TGTGCCAGCAGCTCCGGGACAGGGACAGATACGCAGTATTTT.

This clonotype was recorded many times. The chain employs TRBV11-2 and TRBJ2-3; the D gene is possibly TRBD2 (7 bases). This CDR3 has 16 residues. Trimming shortened V by 3 bases and J by 4 bases, and 17 bases separated the two germline ends. Per the germline V gene, CDR1 is SGHAT and CDR2 is FQNNGV. The CDR3 loop is CASSLAAAGAPDTQYF. The CDR3 coding sequence is TGTGCCAGCAGCTTGGCGGCGGCGGGGGCCCCAGATACGCAGTATTTT.

This clonotype showed up many times. The CDR3 nucleotides are TGTGCCAGCAGGTGGGGACAGGGGGCCAACGAGCAGTACTTC. This translates into CASRWGQGANEQYF. V usage is TRBV6-1 and J usage is TRBJ2-7, with 12 bases identical to TRBD1. This CDR3 comprises 14 residues. CDR1 and CDR2 (germline): MNHNS, SASEGT. Unmatched junction bases numbered 5, after V lost 6 bases and J lost 5 bases.

This clonotype showed up just a few times. The J gene is TRBJ2-1, the V gene TRBV11-2; no firm D call. Deletions cut 0 bases from V and 8 bases from J, with 8 bases between. There are 13 residues in the CDR3. Germline assignment: CDR1 SGHAT and CDR2 FQNNGV. As DNA, the CDR3 is TGTGCCAGCAGCTTAGATCAAGCGCATGAGCAGTTCTTC. This encodes CASSLDQAHEQFF.

This clonotype has more than one count but fewer than ten. This rearrangement joins TRBV19 to TRBJ2-3; 7 positions match TRBD2. This CDR3 comprises 16 residues. CDR1 is LNHDA and CDR2 is SQIVND in the germline V gene (reference sequence). With 3 bases clipped from V and 5 bases from J, the junction kept 11 bases outside the gene matches. In DNA, the CDR3 is TGTGCCAGTAGTATTAGGCCTAGCGGTGTTGGAGATACGCAGTATTTT. It is translated as CASSIRPSGVGDTQYF.

This clonotype was seen repeatedly, ten times or more. The chain uses TRBV30 and TRBJ1-2; D is ambiguous. The CDR3 spans 13 residues. In germline, CDR1 is GTSNPN, CDR2 SVGIG (reference sequence). Trimming took 2 bases from V and 2 from J, leaving 9 bases between them. The CDR3 DNA sequence: TGTGCCTGGAGTATACTGGGGAACTATGGCTACACCTTC. The encoded protein is CAWSILGNYGYTF.

Many counts were recorded for this clonotype. The chain links TRBV10-3 to TRBJ1-5, with D possibly matching TRBD1 (5 bases). Germline V gene data show CDR1 as ENHRY and CDR2 as SYGVKD. The germline V and J ends were trimmed by 3 bases and 0 bases, with 6 bases remaining between them. This CDR3 has 14 amino acids. The chain's CDR3 is CAISDQGSNQPQHF. The CDR3 region has the DNA TGTGCCATCAGTGACCAGGGTAGCAATCAGCCCCAGCATTTT.

This clonotype was found a few times. The chain joins TRBV2 to TRBJ2-1; D remains ambiguous. The germline V gene encodes CDR1 SNHLY and CDR2 FYNNEI. The CDR3 runs 12 residues. Trimming pared 2 bases from V and 8 bases from J, leaving 7 bases between. DNA of the CDR3: TGTGCCAGCAGTGAACCCAGAGATGAGCAGTTCTTC. Translation gives CASSEPRDEQFF.

This clonotype turned up a few times. It may be a read error: a sequence one base away is much more abundant. The rearrangement uses TRBV7-8 and TRBJ2-1; 11 bases agree with TRBD1. V was clipped by 5 bases and J by 6 bases; unmatched bases: 9. CDR1 and CDR2 from the germline V gene are SGHVS and FQNEAQ. This CDR3 comprises 16 residues. The DNA of the CDR3 is TGTGCCAGCAGCCCCAACCGGGACAGGGGGTGCAATGAGCAGTTCTTC. It is translated as CASSPNRDRGCNEQFF.

This clonotype was detected many times. The chain couples TRBV5-5 to TRBJ2-7; maybe TRBD1 (5 bases). CDR3 size: 15 residues. Per germline, CDR1 SGHKS and CDR2 YYEKEE (reference sequence). V gave up 1 base and J gave up 1 base, with 12 bases separating them. The CDR3 DNA follows: TGTGCCAGCAGCTTGTTCTGGGGCTCGTCCTACGAGCAGTACTTC. As protein: CASSLFWGSSYEQYF.

This clonotype was picked up many times. The chain links TRBV20-1 to TRBJ2-5; 11 positions match TRBD2. V trimming: 6 bases; J trimming: 3 bases; junction bases outside the gene matches: 3. This CDR3 comprises 13 residues. Germline CDR1 DFQATT, CDR2 SNEGSKA (reference sequence). The CDR3 nucleotides are TGCAGTGCCGTGGGACTAGCGGAAGAGACCCAGTACTTC. Translating it yields CSAVGLAEETQYF.

This clonotype was seen ten or more times. The chain couples TRBV5-5 to TRBJ2-6; D gene ambiguous. V lost 0 bases and J 4 bases, leaving 8 bases between the germline ends. Germline V gives CDR1 SGHKS, CDR2 YYEKEE (reference sequence). CDR3 length: 15 amino acids. The CDR3 loop reads CASSLVWAGANVLTF. The CDR3 DNA reads as TGTGCCAGCAGCTTGGTGTGGGCCGGGGCCAACGTCCTGACTTTC.

Written as DNA, the CDR3 is TGTGCCAGCAACGGAGATGGGGCGCGTGCAGATACGCAGTATTTT. Its protein product is CASNGDGARADTQYF. The chain carries TRBV9 and TRBJ2-3; a weak D match, TRBD1 (5 bases). The germline V gene has CDR1 SGDLS and CDR2 YYNGEE. V lost 6 bases and J lost 4, with 18 bases in between. This CDR3 spans 15 amino acids.

This CDR3 is CATRSGDILAGTQYF. The CDR3 DNA sequence: TGTGCCACCAGGTCGGGGGACATCCTAGCAGGTACGCAGTATTTT. The chain recombines TRBV15 with TRBJ2-3; D could derive from TRBD1 or TRBD2 (6 bases each). The V and J ends lost 6 bases and 8 bases respectively, with 21 bases between them. Per the germline V gene, CDR1 is LNHNV and CDR2 is YYDKDF (reference sequence). CDR3 length equals 15 residues.

This clonotype was found many times. The chain joins TRBV12-3 or TRBV12-4 to TRBJ1-3; no reliable D call. The germline V and J ends were trimmed by 3 bases and 0 bases, with 9 bases remaining between them. The length of the CDR3 is 15 residues. The CDR3 here is CASSFRFRSGNTIYF. The CDR3 DNA follows: TGTGCCAGCAGTTTTAGGTTCCGCTCTGGAAACACCATATATTTT.

The chain has TRBV6-1 and TRBJ2-5, with 15 bases matching TRBD2. CDR1 and CDR2 (germline): MNHNS, SASEGT. V lost 6 bases, J lost 4 bases, and 3 bases stayed unmatched. The CDR3 sequence is 15 residues long. The CDR3 reads CASRRTSGGGETQYF. The CDR3 DNA reads as TGTGCCAGCAGGAGGACTAGCGGGGGGGGAGAGACCCAGTACTTC.

This clonotype was seen at least ten times. CDR3 in amino acids: CASSRTVGVTFGTQYF. The CDR3 DNA reads as TGTGCCAGCAGCCGGACGGTGGGAGTTACTTTCGGGACCCAGTACTTC. The rearrangement uses TRBV3-1 and TRBJ2-5; maybe TRBD2 (5 bases). The V end lost 4 bases, the J end lost 7 bases, and 22 bases lay between the germline ends. The CDR3 covers 16 residues. Germline V gene data show CDR1 as LGHDT and CDR2 as YNNKEL (reference sequence).

The chain has TRBV12-3 or TRBV12-4 and TRBJ2-1; perhaps D is TRBD1 or TRBD2 (5 bases each). The CDR3 is 13 amino acids. V was clipped by 4 bases and J by 10 bases, with 14 bases between them. Here the CDR3 reads CASSWGSVGEQFF. CDR3 DNA sequence: TGTGCCAGCAGTTGGGGGTCGGTTGGGGAGCAGTTCTTC.

This clonotype was counted ten times or more. This chain joins TRBV7-2 and TRBJ2-2; D uncertain. V was clipped by 3 bases and J by 8 bases, with 7 bases between them. This CDR3 comprises 12 residues. Looked up from germline, CDR1 is SGHTA and CDR2 is FQGNSA. The CDR3 nucleotides read TGTGCCAGCAGCTTCCTGGGGGGGGAGCTGTTTTTT. It specifies CASSFLGGELFF. Full variable domain (rest looked up from reference TRBV7-2 and TRBJ2-2): GAGVSQSPSNKVTEKGKDVELRCDPISGHTALYWYRQSLGQGLEFLIYFQGNSAPDKSGLPSDRFSAERTGGSVSTLTIQRTQQEDSAVYLCASSFLGGELFFGEGSRLTVL.

This clonotype was detected ten times or more. The V call is TRBV30, the J call TRBJ1-6; D is unclear. CDR1 and CDR2 (germline): GTSNPN, SVGIG (reference sequence). There are 16 residues in the CDR3. Trimming pared 0 bases from V and 9 bases from J, leaving 18 bases between. The CDR3 protein is CAWSVVTLKRSSPLHF. CDR3 nucleotide sequence: TGTGCCTGGAGTGTCGTGACCCTAAAGAGGAGTTCACCCCTCCACTTT.

The rearrangement joins TRBV25-1 to TRBJ1-4, with a tentative D call TRBD1 (5 bases). Trimming shortened V by 6 bases and J by 1 base, and 15 bases separated the two germline ends. The CDR3 is 16 amino acids. Germline CDR1 and CDR2: MGHDK and SYGVNS. The CDR3 here is CASSEGHDETNEKLFF. In DNA form, the CDR3 reads TGTGCCAGCAGCGAAGGACACGATGAAACTAATGAAAAACTGTTTTTT.

V and J are TRBV11-3 and TRBJ2-3; 16 bases match TRBD2. The CDR3 extends over 18 amino acids. The V and J ends lost 5 bases and 3 bases, in that order; junction bases with no gene match: 8. The V gene's germline CDR1 is SGHNT and CDR2 YENEEA. This CDR3 reads CASSPGLAGGPSTDTQYF. CDR3 DNA: TGTGCCAGCAGCCCGGGACTAGCGGGAGGGCCGAGTACAGATACGCAGTATTTT.

This clonotype was recorded a few times. This chain joins TRBV7-2 and TRBJ2-2; 15 bases are shared with TRBD2. This CDR3 has 17 amino acids. Per the germline V gene, CDR1 is SGHTA and CDR2 is FQGNSA. Germline trimming cut 5 bases from V and 7 bases from J; bases unmatched to any gene: 8. The CDR3 DNA follows: TGTGCCAGCAGCGTCGGACTAGCGGGGGGGAATGGCGGGGAGCTGTTTTTT. Protein product: CASSVGLAGGNGGELFF. Supplemented by reference TRBV7-2 and TRBJ2-2, the full variable domain reads GAGVSQSPSNKVTEKGKDVELRCDPISGHTALYWYRQSLGQGLEFLIYFQGNSAPDKSGLPSDRFSAERTGGSVSTLTIQRTQQEDSAVYLCASSVGLAGGNGGELFFGEGSRLTVL.

This clonotype was counted ten times or more. It may be a read error: a sequence one base away is much more abundant. Given the absence of the conserved phenylalanine or tryptophan at the CDR3 end, a read error is likely. This rearrangement joins TRBV7-9 to TRBJ2-5; D not resolved. The CDR3 covers 13 residues. The germline V and J ends were trimmed by 1 base and 2 bases, with 5 bases remaining between them. CDR1 is SEHNR, CDR2 FQNEAQ, per germline (reference sequence). The CDR3 loop reads CASSLGRQETQYL. The CDR3 DNA reads as TGTGCCAGCAGCTTAGGCAGACAAGAGACCCAGTACCTC.

This clonotype was seen ten or more times. This chain uses TRBV24-1 with TRBJ2-5; the D gene is possibly TRBD1 (5 bases). Trimming removed 2 bases at V and 3 bases at J, with 15 bases between. The CDR3 loop spans 16 amino acids. Germline loops: CDR1 KGHDR, CDR2 SFDVKD. This chain's CDR3 is CATSDSAPDNKETQYF. CDR3 DNA: TGTGCCACCAGTGATTCCGCGCCGGACAACAAAGAGACCCAGTACTTC.